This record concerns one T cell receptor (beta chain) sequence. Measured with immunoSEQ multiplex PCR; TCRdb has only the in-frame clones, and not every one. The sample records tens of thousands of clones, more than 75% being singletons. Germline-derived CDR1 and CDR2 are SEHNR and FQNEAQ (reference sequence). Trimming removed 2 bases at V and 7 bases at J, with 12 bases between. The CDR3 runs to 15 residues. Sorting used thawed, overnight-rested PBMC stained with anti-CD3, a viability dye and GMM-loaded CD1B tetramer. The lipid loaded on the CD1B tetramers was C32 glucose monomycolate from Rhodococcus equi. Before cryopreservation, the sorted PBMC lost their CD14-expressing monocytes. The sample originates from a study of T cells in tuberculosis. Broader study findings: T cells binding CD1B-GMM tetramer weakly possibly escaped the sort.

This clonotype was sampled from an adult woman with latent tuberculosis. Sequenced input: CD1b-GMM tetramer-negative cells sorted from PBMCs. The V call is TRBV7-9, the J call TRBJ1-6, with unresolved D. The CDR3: CASSLFPDSNSPLHF. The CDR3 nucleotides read TGTGCCAGCAGCTTATTTCCGGACTCGAATTCACCCCTCCACTTT.